The following is a T cell receptor (beta chain) sequence with its context. The antigen remains unidentified. This sample was taken from a study of cytomegalovirus exposure and HLA in healthy donors. Study background: The roughly 130 validation repertoires used the same platform as the 650 to 850 first-cohort repertoires (as reported by a later analysis).

Repertoires were generated with immunoSEQ multiplex PCR, while TCRdb's copy carries only in-frame clones and drops some. This sample has about 150,000 clones, with 89% found just once. General study points: Researchers catalogued some 160 TCR beta chains as cytomegalovirus-associated. The TCR clusters that emerged in the first cohort tended, a later analysis found, to co-occur in the approximately 120 validation repertoires.

The donors formed part of the roughly 110-subject validation cohort, distinct from the roughly 700-subject first cohort. V was clipped by 6 bases and J by 4 bases, with 9 bases between them. The CDR3 loop spans 13 amino acids. Germline V gives CDR1 ENHRY, CDR2 SYGVKD. This TCR derives from a woman aged 18-29 years in good health and CMV-seropositive. This chain uses TRBV10-3 with TRBJ1-4; possible D gene TRBD1, 5 bases. The sequenced material came from PBMCs. The CDR3 protein is CAIRGGYNEKLFF. In nucleotides, the CDR3 is TGTGCCATCAGGGGGGGGTATAATGAAAAACTGTTTTTT.